This T cell receptor (beta chain) was recorded in a study of T cell responses to AZD1222 COVID-19 vaccine. Here immunoSEQ multiplex PCR was the method, and the copy in TCRdb shows in-frame clones only, minus some. The sample holds approximately 90,000 clones; around nine tenths are singletons and the top ten take about 13%. J gave up 6 bases and V 3 bases, and 15 bases lay outside the gene matches. The germline gives CDR1 SGHKS, CDR2 YYEKEE (reference sequence). This CDR3 contains 18 residues. This receptor was identified in an adult in good health. The material was peripheral blood, obtained on day 0 of AZD1222 vaccination. The chain recombines TRBV5-5 with TRBJ1-4; 9 bases are a match to TRBD1. The CDR3 DNA reads as TGTGCCAGCAGCTCTTATGGGCTGAGGACAGGGGTGGATGAAAAACTGTTTTTT. Protein: CASSSYGLRTGVDEKLFF. The full variable domain, with the rest looked up from reference TRBV5-5 and TRBJ1-4, is DAGVTQSPTHLIKTRGQQVTLRCSPISGHKSVSWYQQVLGQGPQFIFQYYEKEERGRGNFPDRFSARQFPNYSSELNVNALLLGDSALYLCASSSYGLRTGVDEKLFFGSGTQLSVL.